The 17 T cell receptor beta chains below were found in one sample sequenced in a study of blood T cell repertoires in COVID-19. Sequencing used immunoSEQ multiplex PCR; TCRdb keeps in-frame clones, though not all of them. The sample has hundreds of thousands of clones; more than 75% are singletons. The sample was peripheral blood. Source of these receptors: a woman between 45 and 60 years old with COVID-19, enrolled during active disease.

With respect to this clone: One end of the junction does not line up with germline, which may come from a read error. The J gene is TRBJ2-7, the V gene TRBV12-3 or TRBV12-4; 9 nucleotides agree with TRBD1. This CDR3 has 12 residues. CDR3 sequence reads: CASSLEEGTGRF. CDR3 nucleotides: TGTGCCAGCAGTCTCGAGGAGGGGACAGGGCGCTTC.

A word on this clone: At the DNA level, this CDR3 is encoded by other sequences in the same sample as well. The chain has TRBV18 and TRBJ1-2; tentatively, D is TRBD1 (5 bases). This CDR3 is 14 amino acids long. From germline, CDR1 is KGHSH and CDR2 LQKENI. The V end was cut by 0 bases, the J end by 0 bases, with 5 bases between. The CDR3 reads CASSPPGANYGYTF. CDR3 nucleotide sequence: TGTGCCAGCTCACCACCAGGGGCTAACTATGGCTACACCTTC.

Turning to this clone: At the DNA level, this CDR3 is encoded by other sequences in the same sample as well. The rearrangement links TRBV18 to TRBJ1-2; perhaps TRBD1 as D (6 bases). The CDR3 runs 13 residues. Germline assignment: CDR1 KGHSH and CDR2 LQKENI. Trimming pared 1 base from V and 3 bases from J, leaving 6 bases between. The CDR3 bases are TGTGCCAGCTCACCACGGACAGACTATGGCTACACCTTC. Residues: CASSPRTDYGYTF.

Notes on this clone: Distinct nucleotide sequences in the sample also encode this CDR3. V is TRBV24-1 and J is TRBJ1-2; 9 bases are shared with TRBD1. Germline loops: CDR1 KGHDR, CDR2 SFDVKD. The V and J ends lost 4 bases and 8 bases, in that order; junction bases with no gene match: 7. The CDR3 contains 14 residues. This chain's CDR3 is CATSDPGTGYGYTF. The CDR3 DNA sequence: TGTGCCACCAGTGACCCCGGGACAGGGTACGGCTACACCTTC.

This chain connects TRBV27 to TRBJ2-7; the D gene is possibly TRBD1 (6 bases). This CDR3 spans 14 amino acids. CDR1 and CDR2 (germline): MNHEY, SMNVEV (reference sequence). Trimming took off 2 bases at V and 5 bases at J, with 13 bases between the two ends. This CDR3 is CASSLVGAPNEQYF. The CDR3 DNA reads TGTGCCAGCAGTTTAGTGGGGGCGCCTAACGAGCAGTACTTC.

The V gene is TRBV12-3 or TRBV12-4, the J gene TRBJ2-2, with TRBD1 as a possible D gene (5 bases). V was shortened by 6 bases and J by 7 bases, with 9 bases between the two germline ends. The CDR3 runs to 12 residues. CDR3 sequence: CASSPGFGELFF. The CDR3 DNA follows: TGTGCCAGCAGCCCAGGGTTCGGGGAGCTGTTTTTT.

The V and J genes are TRBV5-1 and TRBJ2-7, with a tentative D call TRBD2 (6 bases). CDR3 size: 15 residues. From germline, CDR1 is SGHRS and CDR2 YFSETQ. The V and J ends lost 5 bases and 0 bases respectively, with 15 bases between them. CDR3 sequence: CASSPGLLSSYEQYF. CDR3 coding DNA: TGCGCCAGCAGTCCGGGACTCCTGAGCTCCTACGAGCAGTACTTC.

The chain joins TRBV28 to TRBJ2-7; 11 bases align to TRBD2. V dropped 5 bases and J dropped 3; count of bases not matched to a gene: 6. Germline CDR1 is MDHEN and CDR2 is SYDVKM. This CDR3 comprises 15 residues. The CDR3 protein is CASSITSGGLYEQYF. The CDR3 DNA reads TGTGCCAGCAGTATCACTAGCGGGGGACTCTACGAGCAGTACTTC.

The genes are TRBV19 and TRBJ1-5; perhaps TRBD1 as D (5 bases). Looked up from germline, CDR1 is LNHDA and CDR2 is SQIVND (reference sequence). The CDR3 runs 18 residues. The V gene lost 3 bases and the J gene lost 1 base, with 19 bases spanning the gap. The CDR3 here is CASSISVRQGLSNQPQHF. The CDR3 nucleotides read TGTGCCAGTAGTATCTCGGTCAGGCAGGGTTTAAGCAATCAGCCCCAGCATTTT.

About this clone itself: The same CDR3 arises from other DNA sequences in this sample as well. This chain uses TRBV18 with TRBJ2-1; D is unclear. The germline CDR1 and CDR2 sequences are KGHSH and LQKENI. With 4 bases removed from V and 1 base from J, the gap between germline ends came to 5 bases. This CDR3 has 13 residues. The CDR3 loop reads CASSLSSYNEQFF. The CDR3 DNA reads TGTGCCAGCTCACTGTCTTCCTACAATGAGCAGTTCTTC.

Only one count was recorded for this clone. The gene calls are TRBV6-5 and TRBJ1-2, with TRBD1 identical over 7 bases. Germline CDR1 reads MNHEY; CDR2 reads SVGAGI. The CDR3 has 14 amino acids. Losses at the gene ends were 6 bases for V and 5 bases for J; bases not matched to a gene: 9. This chain's CDR3 is CASRPGTANYGYTF. The CDR3 DNA sequence: TGTGCCAGCAGACCCGGGACAGCAAATTATGGCTACACCTTC.

Points on this clone: Germline and junction disagree at one end, which may indicate a read error. J is TRBJ1-4 and V is TRBV6-1, with D uncertain. Germline values: CDR1 MNHNS, CDR2 SASEGT. This CDR3 spans 14 amino acids. The CDR3 is CASSEVGANEKLFF. CDR3 sequence (DNA): TGTGCCAGCAGCGAAGTCGGGGCTAATGAAAAACTGTTTTTT.

The chain employs TRBV6-2 or TRBV6-3 and TRBJ2-2; 7 nucleotides line up with TRBD2. V dropped 2 bases and J dropped 0; count of bases not matched to a gene: 3. The germline V gene encodes CDR1 MNHEY and CDR2 SVGEGT. The CDR3 consists of 16 residues. CDR3 DNA sequence: TGTGCCAGCAGTTACACTAGCGTCGCGAACACCGGGGAGCTGTTTTTT. This codes for CASSYTSVANTGELFF.

The chain recombines TRBV3-1 (or the pseudogene TRBV3-2) with TRBJ1-2; no clear D gene. The V end was cut by 8 bases, the J end by 3 bases, with 7 bases between. This CDR3 comprises 11 residues. The germline V gene has CDR1 LGHDT and CDR2 YNNKEL (reference sequence). Here the CDR3 reads CASLRDYGYTF. The CDR3 DNA reads as TGTGCCAGCCTTCGTGACTATGGCTACACCTTC.

The chain uses TRBV5-1 and TRBJ2-3; D possibly corresponds to TRBD2 (5 bases). Deletions cut 5 bases from V and 1 base from J, with 17 bases between. This CDR3 contains 16 residues. CDR1 SGHRS and CDR2 YFSETQ come from the germline V gene. The CDR3 is CASSRVQSGGTDTQYF. CDR3 in DNA: TGCGCCAGCAGTCGAGTACAATCCGGGGGCACAGATACGCAGTATTTT.

The rearrangement links TRBV11-3 to TRBJ1-2, with D maybe TRBD1 (5 bases). The CDR3 covers 13 residues. CDR1 SGHNT and CDR2 YENEEA come from the germline V gene. Trimming removed 4 bases at V and 4 bases at J, with 10 bases between. CDR3 region: CASSSRGTYGYTF. In DNA form, the CDR3 reads TGTGCCAGCAGCTCAAGGGGAACCTATGGCTACACCTTC.

The rearrangement uses TRBV24-1 and TRBJ2-1; D perhaps matches TRBD2 (6 bases). The germline V gene has CDR1 KGHDR and CDR2 SFDVKD. The CDR3 consists of 19 residues. V lost 0 bases, J lost 7 bases, and 24 bases lay in between. Written as DNA, the CDR3 is TGTGCCACCAGTGATTTGTACAGCACTAGGGACTCCGCGGGGAATGAGCAGTTCTTC. Its protein is CATSDLYSTRDSAGNEQFF.